The 32 T cell receptor beta chains in this list originate from one sample, sequenced in a study of cytomegalovirus exposure and HLA in healthy donors. The PCR employed 60 Vbeta primers together with 13 Jbeta primers. The method was immunoSEQ multiplex PCR; TCRdb's version includes in-frame clones alone and lacks a portion of them. Among hundreds of thousands of clones listed, 76% were seen once. Sequenced input: PBMCs. The receptor source for this set is a man aged 18 to 35 in good health and CMV-seronegative.

The J gene is TRBJ2-1, the V gene TRBV27; TRBD2 agrees at 7 bases. This CDR3 is built from 15 residues. V gave up 3 bases and J gave up 8 bases; unmatched junction bases: 10. Germline CDR1 reads MNHEY; CDR2 reads SMNVEV (reference sequence). The CDR3 DNA sequence: TGTGCCAGCAGTTTTGGGCGGGAGACTTACCATGAGCAGTTCTTC. This codes for CASSFGRETYHEQFF.

The chain joins TRBV2 to TRBJ2-1; TRBD2 agrees at 8 bases. CDR3 size: 14 residues. Looked up from germline, CDR1 is SNHLY and CDR2 is FYNNEI. J gave up 7 bases and V 6 bases, and 8 bases lay outside the gene matches. The DNA of the CDR3 is TGTGCCAGCAGCGGGAGGGAGTTGCGGAATGAGCAGTTCTTC. Protein: CASSGRELRNEQFF.

The V and J genes are TRBV28 and TRBJ2-3; TRBD2 might be the D (5 bases). V was trimmed by 3 bases and J by 5 bases, leaving 9 bases between them. CDR1 MDHEN and CDR2 SYDVKM come from the germline V gene. The CDR3 has 13 amino acids. The CDR3 loop is CASSFPGVDTQYF. The CDR3 coding sequence is TGTGCCAGCAGTTTCCCCGGGGTAGATACGCAGTATTTT.

The chain combines TRBV5-1 with TRBJ2-7; 10 nucleotides agree with TRBD2. With V trimmed by 4 bases and J by 6 bases, 7 bases remained unmatched. Germline CDR1 and CDR2: SGHRS and YFSETQ. The CDR3 has 14 amino acids. The CDR3 sequence is CASSLTSGNGEQYF. The DNA of the CDR3 is TGCGCCAGCAGCCTCACTAGCGGGAACGGCGAGCAGTACTTC.

V and J are TRBV12-5 and TRBJ2-2; TRBD2 agrees at 11 bases. Germline-derived CDR1 and CDR2 are LGHNT and FRNRAP. The length of the CDR3 is 16 residues. The V segment lost 4 bases and the J segment 8 bases; nucleotides outside the gene matches: 9. CDR3 in DNA: TGTGCTAGTGGTTGGGGACTAGCGGCCTCACCGGGGGAGCTGTTTTTT. It translates to CASGWGLAASPGELFF.

V usage is TRBV29-1 and J usage is TRBJ1-1; D call uncertain. V gave up 4 bases and J gave up 8 bases, with 20 bases separating them. Germline CDR1 SQVTM, CDR2 ANQGSEA. The CDR3 has 14 residues. The CDR3 DNA sequence: TGCAGCGTTGGGTGGAGGGAGCACAAAATCGAAGCTTTCTTT. Translation gives CSVGWREHKIEAFF.

This chain joins TRBV19 and TRBJ1-1, with TRBD1 as a possible D gene (6 bases). V was pared by 4 bases and J by 1 base, with 10 bases between. The germline gives CDR1 LNHDA, CDR2 SQIVND (reference sequence). The CDR3 is made up of 14 amino acids. The CDR3 nucleotides are TGTGCCAGTAGTAGTCAAGGGGGGAACACTGAAGCTTTCTTT. Translation: CASSSQGGNTEAFF. Supplemented by reference TRBV19 and TRBJ1-1, the full variable domain reads DGGITQSPKYLFRKEGQNVTLSCEQNLNHDAMYWYRQDPGQGLRLIYYSQIVNDFQKGDIAEGYSVSREKKESFPLTVTSAQKNPTAFYLCASSSQGGNTEAFFGQGTRLTVV.

The rearrangement uses TRBV27 and TRBJ2-1; 12 bases align to TRBD2. The CDR3 totals 16 residues. CDR1 MNHEY and CDR2 SMNVEV come from the germline V gene (reference sequence). V gave up 6 bases and J gave up 7 bases; unmatched junction bases: 10. The CDR3 loop reads CASRLSTSGRRNEQFF. CDR3 nucleotides: TGTGCCAGCAGACTTTCTACTAGCGGGAGGCGGAATGAGCAGTTCTTC.

The chain links TRBV6-4 to TRBJ2-7, with 10 nucleotides matching TRBD1. J gave up 2 bases and V 6 bases, and 16 bases lay outside the gene matches. This CDR3 spans 18 amino acids. The germline V gene has CDR1 MRHNA and CDR2 SNTAGT. In DNA, the CDR3 is TGTGCCAGCAGAGACGGGGACAGGGGTGAGGACTGTACCTACGAGCAGTACTTC. Translated, it gives CASRDGDRGEDCTYEQYF.

This chain uses TRBV5-1 with TRBJ1-2; TRBD1 matches at 11 bases. The CDR3 has 16 residues. V lost 4 bases to trimming and J lost 4 bases; unmatched junction nucleotides: 9. The germline CDR1 and CDR2 sequences are SGHRS and YFSETQ. CDR3 amino acids: CASSPRTGGGIYGYTF. CDR3 bases: TGCGCCAGCAGCCCCCGGACAGGGGGCGGTATCTATGGCTACACCTTC. The whole variable domain, filled in from reference TRBV5-1 and TRBJ1-2, reads KAGVTQTPRYLIKTRGQQVTLSCSPISGHRSVSWYQQTPGQGLQFLFEYFSETQRNKGNFPGRFSGRQFSNSRSEMNVSTLELGDSALYLCASSPRTGGGIYGYTFGSGTRLTVV.

The rearrangement uses TRBV4-1 and TRBJ2-7; D uncertain. Germline CDR1 and CDR2: MGHRA and YSYEKL. V dropped 1 base and J dropped 2 bases, with 12 bases sitting between them. This CDR3 contains 15 residues. DNA of the CDR3: TGCGCCAGCAGCCAAGTAGCACCGATAGCCTACGAGCAGTACTTC. Its translation: CASSQVAPIAYEQYF.

This rearrangement joins TRBV11-2 to TRBJ2-5; D is possibly TRBD2 (6 bases). CDR1 and CDR2 (germline): SGHAT, FQNNGV. V was trimmed by 1 base and J by 3 bases, leaving 12 bases between them. The CDR3 totals 15 residues. CDR3 bases: TGTGCCAGCAGCTTAGGGGACTTCCCAGAAGAGACCCAGTACTTC. It encodes CASSLGDFPEETQYF.

The chain employs TRBV6-1 and TRBJ1-2, with TRBD1 identical over 9 bases. Losses at the gene ends were 6 bases for V and 1 base for J; bases not matched to a gene: 12. CDR1 and CDR2 (germline): MNHNS, SASEGT. This CDR3 is 17 amino acids long. The CDR3 coding sequence is TGTGCCAGCAGCGAAAATTACCAGGGACAGGGTAACTATGGCTACACCTTC. This sequence encodes CASSENYQGQGNYGYTF.

This chain uses TRBV30 with TRBJ2-7, with D maybe TRBD2 (5 bases). The V and J ends lost 4 bases and 2 bases respectively, with 9 bases between them. Germline assignment: CDR1 GTSNPN and CDR2 SVGIG (reference sequence). This CDR3 has 12 amino acids. The CDR3 nucleotides are TGTGCCTGGATCGAGGGCCCCTACGAGCAGTACTTC. This encodes CAWIEGPYEQYF.

This rearrangement joins TRBV9 to TRBJ2-1; D perhaps matches TRBD2 (5 bases). This CDR3 contains 12 residues. The germline V and J ends were trimmed by 0 bases and 7 bases, with 5 bases remaining between them. Germline values: CDR1 SGDLS, CDR2 YYNGEE. The CDR3 bases are TGTGCCAGCAGCGTAGGGGAGAATGAGCAGTTCTTC. Translating it yields CASSVGENEQFF.

The chain recombines TRBV19 with TRBJ2-2; D is possibly TRBD2 (6 bases). CDR1 is LNHDA, CDR2 SQIVND, per germline (reference sequence). The CDR3 runs 13 residues. Trimming pared 3 bases from V and 6 bases from J, leaving 8 bases between. Here the CDR3 reads CASSIWGAGELFF. CDR3 nucleotides: TGTGCCAGTAGTATCTGGGGGGCCGGGGAGCTGTTTTTT.

V is TRBV2 and J is TRBJ2-3; 8 bases are shared with TRBD2. The CDR3 extends over 16 amino acids. Germline V gene sequence: CDR1 SNHLY, CDR2 FYNNEI. V trimming: 7 bases; J trimming: 0 bases; junction bases outside the gene matches: 9. CDR3 protein: CASTGGTRSSTDTQYF. In DNA form, the CDR3 reads TGTGCCAGCACCGGCGGGACTAGATCTAGCACAGATACGCAGTATTTT.

The chain employs TRBV15 and TRBJ2-2; the D gene is possibly TRBD1 (5 bases). This CDR3 has 15 residues. In germline, CDR1 is LNHNV, CDR2 YYDKDF (reference sequence). Between the trimmed V and J ends, which lost 2 bases and 6 bases, there was a span of 13 bases. This chain's CDR3 is CATSRQETEAGELFF. The CDR3 DNA is TGTGCCACCAGCAGACAGGAGACAGAGGCCGGGGAGCTGTTTTTT.

The rearrangement joins TRBV9 to TRBJ2-3; a weak D match, TRBD1 (5 bases). CDR3 length: 15 amino acids. The V and J ends lost 5 bases and 6 bases respectively, with 19 bases between them. CDR1 SGDLS and CDR2 YYNGEE come from the germline V gene. The CDR3 region has the DNA TGTGCCAGCAGTCTGGGCAGGGTGCGACCGGATACGCAGTATTTT. As protein: CASSLGRVRPDTQYF.

This clone was detected only a few times. The CDR3 nucleotides read TGTGCCAGTAGTCTAAAAACAGGTAACAATGAGCAGTTCTTC. It yields the protein CASSLKTGNNEQFF. The V call is TRBV19, the J call TRBJ2-1; D possibly corresponds to TRBD1 (5 bases). The V gene's germline CDR1 is LNHDA and CDR2 SQIVND (reference sequence). This CDR3 comprises 14 residues. V dropped 5 bases and J dropped 5 bases, with 13 bases sitting between them. The full variable domain, completed using reference TRBV19 and TRBJ2-1, is DGGITQSPKYLFRKEGQNVTLSCEQNLNHDAMYWYRQDPGQGLRLIYYSQIVNDFQKGDIAEGYSVSREKKESFPLTVTSAQKNPTAFYLCASSLKTGNNEQFFGPGTRLTVL.

The rearrangement uses TRBV14 and TRBJ1-2, with unresolved D. The CDR3 is 13 amino acids. Germline V gene lookup returns CDR1 SGHDN and CDR2 FVKESK. V was trimmed by 1 base and J by 8 bases, leaving 11 bases between them. CDR3 nucleotides: TGTGCCAGCAGCCAAGGCTGGGGAGAAGGCTACACCTTC. Protein: CASSQGWGEGYTF.

This clone was found a few times. This sequence joins TRBV14 and TRBJ1-2; 9 bases agree with TRBD1. Looked up from germline, CDR1 is SGHDN and CDR2 is FVKESK. This CDR3 has 15 residues. V trimming: 4 bases; J trimming: 7 bases; junction bases outside the gene matches: 10. The CDR3 DNA reads TGTGCCAGCAGCCCACCGGGACAGGGTATGGGTGGCTACACCTTC. Protein sequence: CASSPPGQGMGGYTF.

This chain joins TRBV7-9 and TRBJ2-3, with a weak D call TRBD1 (5 bases). Looked up from germline, CDR1 is SEHNR and CDR2 is FQNEAQ (reference sequence). V lost 0 bases to trimming and J lost 0 bases, with 10 bases between them. This CDR3 contains 16 residues. The CDR3 loop is CASSLARQGSTDTQYF. The DNA of the CDR3 is TGTGCCAGCAGCTTAGCTCGTCAGGGTAGCACAGATACGCAGTATTTT.

This clone was picked up one time. The J gene is TRBJ1-2, the V gene TRBV2; D is ambiguous. V lost 4 bases, J lost 5 bases, and 14 bases lay in between. Germline V gives CDR1 SNHLY, CDR2 FYNNEI. CDR3 size: 14 residues. The CDR3 DNA sequence: TGTGCCAGCAGTGGAAATGGACTCGAGTATGGCTACACCTTC. Its protein is CASSGNGLEYGYTF.

V is TRBV4-1 and J is TRBJ2-7, with D maybe TRBD1 (5 bases). This CDR3 spans 17 amino acids. The V end was cut by 3 bases, the J end by 2 bases, with 20 bases between. Germline V gives CDR1 MGHRA, CDR2 YSYEKL. CDR3 amino acids: CASSQASTGLGTYEQYF. Written as DNA, the CDR3 is TGCGCCAGCAGCCAGGCATCTACAGGTCTTGGGACCTACGAGCAGTACTTC.

This sequence joins TRBV7-3 and TRBJ2-1; the match to TRBD2 covers 10 bases. Looked up from germline, CDR1 is SGHTA and CDR2 is FQGTGA. The CDR3 has 13 residues. V lost 5 bases to trimming and J lost 9 bases; unmatched junction nucleotides: 4. CDR3 in DNA: TGTGCCAGCAGCGCTAGCGGGAGACTTGAGCAGTTCTTC. It is translated as CASSASGRLEQFF.

The chain recombines TRBV5-4 with TRBJ1-6; D is unresolved. In germline, CDR1 is SGHNT, CDR2 YYREEE (reference sequence). The CDR3 totals 15 residues. V shed 0 bases and J shed 8 bases, with 12 bases lying between them. The DNA for the CDR3 is TGTGCCAGCAGCTTGGCCGGGGTCATTGATTCACCCCTCCACTTT. The encoded protein is CASSLAGVIDSPLHF.

With regard to this clone: A much larger clone differs from this one at a single base, so this may be a read error. V gene TRBV6-5 combines with J gene TRBJ1-2; TRBD1 matches 8 bases. CDR3 length equals 12 residues. Germline-derived CDR1 and CDR2 are MNHEY and SVGAGI. V trimming: 6 bases; J trimming: 6 bases; junction bases outside the gene matches: 3. CDR3: CASRQTGDGYTF. The CDR3 DNA reads as TGTGCCAGCAGGCAGACAGGGGATGGCTACACCTTC.

This clone showed up just a few times. Relative to the germline gene, one junction end is altered; a read error may explain this. This chain links TRBV30 with TRBJ1-2, with 9 bases matching TRBD1. CDR1 GTSNPN and CDR2 SVGIG come from the germline V gene (reference sequence). The CDR3 runs 11 residues. CDR3 DNA sequence: TGTGCCTGGACGGGACAGGGTTTTTCGTCCTTC. Encoded protein: CAWTGQGFSSF.

Details on this clone: The junction departs from germline at one end; a sequencing error may be responsible. The gene calls are TRBV7-9 and TRBJ1-1; D might be TRBD1 (6 bases). Germline CDR1 reads SEHNR; CDR2 reads FQNEAQ (reference sequence). The CDR3 sequence is 15 residues long. The CDR3 nucleotides are TGTTCCAGCAGCCTAAGGGGGATCGGTGATACTGAAGCTTTCTTT. This gives the protein CSSSLRGIGDTEAFF.

The chain joins TRBV4-1 to TRBJ1-6; D not certain. Trimming removed 1 base at V and 14 bases at J, with 12 bases between. The CDR3 length is 13 residues. Germline values: CDR1 MGHRA, CDR2 YSYEKL. The CDR3 here is CASSQGGGRTLHF. The DNA of the CDR3 is TGCGCCAGCAGCCAAGGGGGAGGGAGGACCCTCCACTTT.

About this clone itself: The same CDR3 is also encoded by other DNA sequences in this sample. The chain combines TRBV29-1 with TRBJ2-5, with 7 bases fitting TRBD1. Germline CDR1 SQVTM, CDR2 ANQGSEA. The CDR3 is made up of 12 amino acids. The trim removed 6 bases at V and 5 bases at J, leaving 6 bases unmatched. The CDR3 loop is CSVEQGWETQYF. The DNA of the CDR3 is TGCAGCGTAGAACAGGGGTGGGAGACCCAGTACTTC.